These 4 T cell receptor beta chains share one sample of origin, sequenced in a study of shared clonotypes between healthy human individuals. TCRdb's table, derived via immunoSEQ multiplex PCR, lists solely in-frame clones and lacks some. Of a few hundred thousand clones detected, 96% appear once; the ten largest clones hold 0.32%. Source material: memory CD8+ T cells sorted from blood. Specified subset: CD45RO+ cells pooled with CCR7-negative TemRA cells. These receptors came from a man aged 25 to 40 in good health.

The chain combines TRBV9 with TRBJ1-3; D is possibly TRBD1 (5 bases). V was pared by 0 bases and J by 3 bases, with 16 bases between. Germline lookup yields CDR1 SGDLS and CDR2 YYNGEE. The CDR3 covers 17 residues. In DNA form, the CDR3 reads TGTGCCAGCAGCGTAGGAGGTGCGACAGCGAATGGAAACACCATATATTTT. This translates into CASSVGGATANGNTIYF. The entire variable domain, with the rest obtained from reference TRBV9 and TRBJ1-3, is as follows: DSGVTQTPKHLITATGQRVTLRCSPRSGDLSVYWYQQSLDQGLQFLIQYYNGEERAKGNILERFSAQQFPDLHSELNLSSLELGDSALYFCASSVGGATANGNTIYFGEGSWLTVV.

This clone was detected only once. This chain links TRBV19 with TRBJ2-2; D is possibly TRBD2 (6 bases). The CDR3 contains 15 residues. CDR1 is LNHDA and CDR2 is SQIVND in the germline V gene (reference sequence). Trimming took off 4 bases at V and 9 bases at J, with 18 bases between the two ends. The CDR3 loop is CASSTTRSGPRELFF. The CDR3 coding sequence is TGTGCCAGTAGTACGACTAGGTCGGGGCCTCGGGAGCTGTTTTTT.

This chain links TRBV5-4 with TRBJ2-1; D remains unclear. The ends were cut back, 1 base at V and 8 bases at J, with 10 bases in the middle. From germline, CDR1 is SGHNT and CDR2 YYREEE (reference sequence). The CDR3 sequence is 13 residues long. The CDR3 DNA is TGTGCCAGCAGCTTGTTTCTTCTGGATGAGCAGTTCTTC. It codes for CASSLFLLDEQFF.

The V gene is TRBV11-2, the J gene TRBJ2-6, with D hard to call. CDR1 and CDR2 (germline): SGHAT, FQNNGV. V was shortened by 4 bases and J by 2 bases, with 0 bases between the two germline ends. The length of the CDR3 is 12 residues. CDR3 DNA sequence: TGTGCCAGCAGCTCTGGGGCCAACGTCCTGACTTTC. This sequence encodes CASSSGANVLTF.